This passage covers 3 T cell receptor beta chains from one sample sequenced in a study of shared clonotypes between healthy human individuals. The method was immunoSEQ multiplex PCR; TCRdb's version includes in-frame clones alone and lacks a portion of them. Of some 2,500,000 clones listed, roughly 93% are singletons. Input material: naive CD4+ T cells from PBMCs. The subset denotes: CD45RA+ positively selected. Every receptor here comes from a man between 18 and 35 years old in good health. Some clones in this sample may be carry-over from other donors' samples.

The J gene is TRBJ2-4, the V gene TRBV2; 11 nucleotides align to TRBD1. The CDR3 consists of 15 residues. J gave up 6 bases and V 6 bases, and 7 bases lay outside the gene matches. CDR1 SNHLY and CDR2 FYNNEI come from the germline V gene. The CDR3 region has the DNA TGTGCCAGCAGCGCCGGACAGGGGGCCCTAAACATTCAGTACTTC. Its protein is CASSAGQGALNIQYF.

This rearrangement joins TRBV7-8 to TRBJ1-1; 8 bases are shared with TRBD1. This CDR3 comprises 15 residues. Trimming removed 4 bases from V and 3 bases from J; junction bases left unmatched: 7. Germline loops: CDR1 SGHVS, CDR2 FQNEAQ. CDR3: CASSSRTGWDTEAFF. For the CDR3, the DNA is TGTGCCAGCAGCTCGCGGACAGGGTGGGACACTGAAGCTTTCTTT. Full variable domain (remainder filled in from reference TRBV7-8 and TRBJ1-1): GAGVSQSPRYKVAKRGQDVALRCDPISGHVSLFWYQQALGQGPEFLTYFQNEAQLDKSGLPSDRFFAERPEGSVSTLKIQRTQQEDSAVYLCASSSRTGWDTEAFFGQGTRLTVV.

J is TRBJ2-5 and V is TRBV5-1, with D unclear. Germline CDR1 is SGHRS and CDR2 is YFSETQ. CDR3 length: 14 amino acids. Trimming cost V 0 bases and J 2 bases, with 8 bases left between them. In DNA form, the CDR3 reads TGCGCCAGCAGCTTGGGGGCGCCTCAAGAGACCCAGTACTTC. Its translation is CASSLGAPQETQYF.